Each of the 5 T cell receptor beta chains below was sequenced from the same sample in a study of T cell clones after liver transplantation. The repertoire was sequenced with immunoSEQ multiplex PCR; TCRdb's copy has only in-frame clones and lacks some. The sample records under 20,000 clones, approximately 88% being singletons. The sequencing here drew on CD8+ T cells from blood, taken before liver transplant. The receptors originated from a human donor who received a liver transplant.

This clone appeared once. This chain joins TRBV5-1 and TRBJ2-5, with 9 bases aligning to TRBD2. CDR1 SGHRS and CDR2 YFSETQ come from the germline V gene. There are 21 residues in the CDR3. The trim removed 2 bases at V and 3 bases at J, leaving 23 bases unmatched. The CDR3 region has the DNA TGCGCCAGCAGCTTTTCTCTTTTGGAGGTAGCGGGAGAGTGGGAGGAAGAGACCCAGTACTTC. It translates to CASSFSLLEVAGEWEEETQYF.

The J gene is TRBJ2-7, the V gene TRBV19; D might be TRBD2 (5 bases). Trimming cost V 8 bases and J 4 bases, with 15 bases left between them. The CDR3 sequence is 13 residues long. Germline V gene lookup returns CDR1 LNHDA and CDR2 SQIVND (reference sequence). In DNA form, the CDR3 reads TGTGCCAGTGGACTCTCGGGGAATTACGAGCAGTACTTC. Translated, it gives CASGLSGNYEQYF.

This sequence joins TRBV5-6 and TRBJ2-7; 9 bases align to TRBD1. From germline, CDR1 is SGHDT and CDR2 YYEEEE. This CDR3 is built from 15 residues. Losses at the gene ends were 4 bases for V and 4 bases for J; bases not matched to a gene: 9. For the CDR3, the DNA is TGTGCCAGCAGCGCCTGGGACAGGGACACTTACGAGCAGTACTTC. Translating gives CASSAWDRDTYEQYF.

CDR3 nucleotides: TGTGCCAGCAGCCGGACAGCGGCCCATAACTATGGCTACACCTTC. Translated: CASSRTAAHNYGYTF. J is TRBJ1-2 and V is TRBV7-9, with D possibly TRBD1 on 6 matching bases. Trimming took 5 bases from V and 1 from J, leaving 14 bases between them. From germline, CDR1 is SEHNR and CDR2 FQNEAQ (reference sequence). The CDR3 runs 15 residues.

The V call is TRBV10-1, the J call TRBJ1-1; possible D gene TRBD1, 5 bases. Per germline, CDR1 WNHNN and CDR2 SYGVQD (reference sequence). The CDR3 loop spans 16 amino acids. V lost 4 bases and J 0 bases, leaving 15 bases between the germline ends. Here the CDR3 DNA reads TGCGCCAGCAGTGCGGGACGGTGGGATTTGAACACTGAAGCTTTCTTT. Its translation: CASSAGRWDLNTEAFF.